This TCR beta chain was sequenced in a study of blood T cell repertoires in COVID-19. Study-wide context: COVID-19 samples collected from the United States, Italy and Spain covered acute and convalescent phases. Sources were T cells, B-cell-depleted T cells, or PBMCs; the material itself was cDNA or gDNA.

In the source study's methods: The assay estimated nucleated cells by amplifying reference gene primers. The table came from immunoSEQ multiplex PCR; TCRdb's copy has only in-frame clones and leaves some out. The D gene and trimming were derived from the DNA, and the V and J assignments and clone size from that table. The table includes over 110,000 clones, about four fifths detected once. This CDR3 is 14 amino acids long. Germline lookup yields CDR1 MGHRA and CDR2 YSYEKL. V lost 2 bases and J lost 8; bases outside the gene matches: 4. The clonotype comes from a man aged 65-85 years who had recovered from COVID-19. The chain uses TRBV4-1 and TRBJ2-1; 9 nucleotides agree with TRBD1. The specimen sequenced was peripheral blood. CDR3 DNA sequence: TGCGCCAGCAGCCAAATAGGACAGGGGCATGAGCAGTTCTTC. Its protein product is CASSQIGQGHEQFF.